The rows below give T cell receptor beta chains drawn from one sample of a study of patients and donors after allogeneic stem cell transplantation. TCRdb itself ran the RT-PCR reads through MiXCR, one entry per CDR3 protein. The table includes 390,000 or so distinct CDR3 sequences, 15% to 20% detected once. The sequenced material came from blood, either unsorted or a sorted T cell fraction (not recorded which). All receptors derive from a human donor who was either an allogeneic HSCT recipient or a stem cell or donor lymphocyte infusion donor (not recorded which). It is not recorded whose cells these are; they may come from a transplant donor. Each CDR3 is given with its conserved first and last residue. Fields, in order: J gene, clone size, D gene, V gene, CDR3 protein, CDR3 DNA. A D gene is named only where the DNA matches it firmly. Size tells how often a clone was seen (once, few, many) or the class of an expanded clone, and some rows leave it out.

TRBJ1-2,NA,NA,TRBV5-1,CASSGGHKGYTF,TGCGCCAGCAGCGGCGGACACAAGGGCTACACCTTC
TRBJ1-4,NA,TRBD1,TRBV5-1,CASRKEVGTGDEKLFF,TGCGCCAGCAGGAAAGAGGTGGGGACAGGGGACGAAAAACTGTTTTTT
TRBJ2-2,many,NA,TRBV5-1,CASSLGTVNTGELFF,TGCGCCAGCAGCTTGGGTACAGTAAACACCGGGGAGCTGTTTTTT
TRBJ1-2,few,NA,TRBV24-1,CATSDSGAPGYGYTF,TGTGCCACCAGTGATTCCGGGGCCCCGGGGTATGGCTACACCTTC
TRBJ1-2,NA,NA,TRBV12-3/TRBV12-4,CASNGREFGGYTF,TGTGCCAGCAATGGAAGGGAATTTGGGGGCTACACCTTC
TRBJ2-7,few,NA,TRBV20-1,CSARSGYYEQYF,TGCAGTGCTAGATCCGGGTACTACGAGCAGTACTTC
TRBJ2-6,NA,NA,TRBV6-4,CASSSGATSGANVLTF,TGTGCCAGCAGTTCAGGGGCAACTTCTGGGGCCAACGTCCTGACTTTC
TRBJ2-1,few,TRBD2,TRBV20-1,CSAYASGLAGGRQFF,TGCAGTGCTTACGCATCGGGACTAGCGGGGGGGAGGCAGTTCTTC
TRBJ2-7,many,TRBD2,TRBV9,CASSHGGNNYEQYF,TGTGCCAGCAGCCACGGGGGGAACAATTACGAGCAGTACTTC
TRBJ1-1,few,NA,TRBV9,CASSIRQTDTEAFF,TGTGCCAGCAGCATAAGACAGACGGACACTGAAGCTTTCTTT
TRBJ2-1,few,TRBD1,TRBV11-3,CASSLGGTGANEQFF,TGTGCCAGCAGCTTAGGCGGGACAGGGGCGAATGAGCAGTTCTTC
TRBJ2-2,NA,NA,TRBV27,CASSLYGGLGTGELFF,TGTGCCAGCAGTTTATACGGGGGCCTGGGCACCGGGGAGCTGTTTTTT
TRBJ2-1,NA,NA,TRBV19,CASSIDGGAPRDNEQFF,TGTGCCAGTAGTATAGATGGTGGGGCGCCACGGGACAATGAGCAGTTCTTC
TRBJ1-2,NA,NA,TRBV20-1,CSARVVVNYGYTF,TGCAGTGCTAGGGTAGTAGTAAACTATGGCTACACCTTC
TRBJ2-2,few,NA,TRBV7-3,CASSLFPPATGELFF,TGTGCCAGCAGCTTATTTCCCCCCGCTACCGGGGAGCTGTTTTTT
TRBJ2-5,many,NA,TRBV29-1,CSVAPTGLQETQYF,TGCAGCGTCGCACCGACAGGCCTCCAAGAGACCCAGTACTTC
TRBJ1-1,NA,NA,TRBV20-1,CSARGSRQMLNTEAFF,TGCAGTGCCAGGGGCTCAAGACAGATGTTGAACACTGAAGCTTTCTTT
TRBJ2-3,NA,NA,TRBV5-1,CASSLGGRYTDTQYF,TGCGCCAGCAGCTTGGGAGGCAGGTACACAGATACGCAGTATTTT
TRBJ1-1,many,NA,TRBV12-3/TRBV12-4,CASSWQGPSGGRTEAFF,TGTGCCAGCAGTTGGCAGGGCCCCTCGGGAGGGAGAACTGAAGCTTTCTTT
TRBJ2-7,NA,NA,TRBV9,CASSVGEGGVLSYEQYF,TGTGCCAGCAGCGTAGGGGAGGGGGGCGTCCTCTCCTACGAGCAGTACTTC
TRBJ2-3,NA,NA,TRBV4-1,CASSQGPGTQYF,TGCGCCAGCAGCCAAGGACCTGGTACGCAGTATTTT
TRBJ2-7,few,NA,TRBV14,CASSQGLYEQYF,TGTGCCAGCAGCCAAGGTCTCTACGAGCAGTACTTC
TRBJ2-2,few,NA,TRBV5-5,CASSLVYSTGELFF,TGTGCCAGCAGCTTAGTCTACAGCACCGGGGAGCTGTTTTTT
TRBJ2-4,few,NA,TRBV12-3/TRBV12-4,CASTLALAKNIQYF,TGTGCCAGCACCTTGGCCCTAGCCAAAAACATTCAGTACTTC
TRBJ2-5,NA,NA,TRBV7-9,CASSLSRNQETQYF,TGTGCCAGCAGCTTAAGTAGGAACCAAGAGACCCAGTACTTC
TRBJ1-4,few,TRBD1,TRBV7-2,CASSLTRTGGKKLFF,TGTGCCAGCAGCTTAACGAGGACAGGGGGCAAAAAACTGTTTTTT
TRBJ1-2,few,NA,TRBV10-3,CAISELRGLGGYTF,TGTGCCATCAGTGAGTTGAGGGGCCTCGGTGGCTACACCTTC
TRBJ2-1,few,TRBD1,TRBV7-9,CASSKDRMGYEQFF,TGTGCCAGCAGCAAGGACAGGATGGGCTATGAGCAGTTCTTC
TRBJ2-1,NA,NA,TRBV5-1,CASSLRGTNEQFF,TGCGCCAGCAGCTTGCGTGGGACAAATGAGCAGTTCTTC
TRBJ2-7,few,NA,TRBV20-1,CSVRKGGYEQYF,TGCAGTGTTAGAAAGGGGGGCTACGAGCAGTACTTC
TRBJ1-5,many,NA,TRBV5-1,CASSRTGNSNQPQHF,TGCGCCAGCAGTAGAACAGGGAATAGCAATCAGCCCCAGCATTTT
TRBJ1-1,few,NA,TRBV6-1,CASSEARFTEAFF,TGTGCCAGCAGTGAAGCTCGGTTCACTGAAGCTTTCTTT
TRBJ2-7,many,NA,TRBV7-2,CASSLVQEIGEQYF,TGTGCCAGCAGCTTAGTCCAGGAGATCGGCGAGCAGTACTTC
TRBJ1-2,few,NA,TRBV6-1,CASSELTGGTPPQVYTF,TGTGCCAGCAGTGAACTTACGGGCGGGACACCTCCTCAAGTCTACACCTTC
TRBJ1-2,few,TRBD1,TRBV13,CASSSGTGGYGYTF,TGTGCCAGCAGCTCCGGGACAGGCGGATATGGCTACACCTTC
TRBJ2-5,few,NA,TRBV7-8,CASSLLHRGRGPETQYF,TGTGCCAGCAGCCTACTACACCGGGGGCGGGGGCCAGAGACCCAGTACTTC
TRBJ1-2,few,NA,TRBV5-1,CASSLAQAINGYTF,TGCGCCAGCAGCTTGGCGCAAGCTATCAATGGCTACACCTTC
TRBJ1-1,few,TRBD1,TRBV5-1,CASSLVPGHSRTGTLNTEAFF,TGCGCCAGCAGCTTGGTCCCGGGACATTCAAGGACAGGGACCCTGAACACTGAAGCTTTCTTT
TRBJ1-6,few,NA,TRBV18,CASSPRGLNSPLHF,TGTGCCAGCTCACCGCGGGGGCTGAATTCACCCCTCCACTTT
TRBJ1-1,many,TRBD1,TRBV12-3/TRBV12-4,CASNRGSGTEAFF,TGTGCCAGTAACAGGGGGTCAGGCACTGAAGCTTTCTTT
TRBJ2-1,NA,NA,TRBV29-1,CSVPGRGSEQFF,TGCAGCGTTCCAGGACGGGGCAGTGAGCAGTTCTTC
TRBJ2-7,few,NA,TRBV28,CASLVPGPYEQYF,TGTGCCAGCCTCGTTCCGGGGCCCTACGAGCAGTACTTC